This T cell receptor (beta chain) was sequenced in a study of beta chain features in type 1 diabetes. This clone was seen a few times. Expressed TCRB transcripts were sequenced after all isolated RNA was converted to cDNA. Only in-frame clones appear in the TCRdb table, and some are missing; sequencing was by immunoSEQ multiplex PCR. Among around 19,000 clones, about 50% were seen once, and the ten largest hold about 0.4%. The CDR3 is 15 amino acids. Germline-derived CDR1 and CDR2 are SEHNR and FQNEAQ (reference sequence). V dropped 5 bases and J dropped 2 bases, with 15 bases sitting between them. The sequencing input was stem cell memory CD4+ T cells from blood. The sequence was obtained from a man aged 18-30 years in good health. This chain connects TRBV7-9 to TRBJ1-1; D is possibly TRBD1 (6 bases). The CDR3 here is CASSITGIFNTEAFF. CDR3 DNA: TGTGCCAGCAGCATAACAGGGATTTTCAACACTGAAGCTTTCTTT.